These 19 T cell receptor beta chains were sequenced from one sample in a study of regulatory T cells in long-lasting Graves disease. For TCR beta, libraries came from iRepertoire HTBI primers and Arm-PCR of CDR3 regions. TCRdb redid the calling of the multiplex PCR reads with MiXCR, one entry per CDR3 protein. The sample lists around 450,000 distinct CDR3 sequences, approximately 16% occurring once. The time point was: newly diagnosed GD, antithyroid drugs for less than 3 months. Preparation of the TCR library used RNA extracted from PBMCs. Another study also made use of these data, one on T cells in Graves' hyperthyroidism and ophthalmopathy.

The material was peripheral blood mononuclear cells (PBMCs), obtained at new diagnosis, from a patient treated with antithyroid drugs. The source of these receptors is a middle-aged woman with Graves disease.

This clonotype was seen at least ten times. This sequence joins TRBV28 and TRBJ1-5, with 8 bases aligning to TRBD1. The germline V gene encodes CDR1 MDHEN and CDR2 SYDVKM. This CDR3 contains 14 residues. V shed 4 bases, J shed 7 bases, and the junction held 6 bases outside the gene matches. In DNA form, the CDR3 reads TGTGCCAGCAGTTCCGGACAGGGTGACCAGCCCCAGCATTTT. It is translated as CASSSGQGDQPQHF.

V is TRBV15 and J is TRBJ2-3; the match to TRBD2 covers 9 bases. Trimming cost V 1 base and J 0 bases; bases outside gene matches: 11. Germline V CDR1 and CDR2: LNHNV, YYDKDF (reference sequence). The CDR3 totals 19 residues. For the CDR3, the DNA is TGTGCCACCAGCAGAGCGTTGGAGCGGGAGGATGGGAGCACAGATACGCAGTATTTT. Translation gives CATSRALEREDGSTDTQYF.

This clonotype occurred many times. The V call is TRBV15, the J call TRBJ2-3; the D is unclear. This CDR3 spans 16 amino acids. The germline V gene encodes CDR1 LNHNV and CDR2 YYDKDF (reference sequence). The V and J ends lost 0 bases and 3 bases respectively, with 13 bases between them. CDR3 protein: CATSREGWRRTDTQYF. CDR3 nucleotides: TGTGCCACCAGCAGAGAGGGTTGGCGGAGAACAGATACGCAGTATTTT.

This clonotype has a count of ten or more. The chain employs TRBV11-2 and TRBJ2-7, with 7 bases lining up with TRBD1. Per germline, CDR1 SGHAT and CDR2 FQNNGV. V was pared by 4 bases and J by 1 base, with 4 bases of the junction left unmatched. The CDR3 consists of 14 residues. The CDR3 nucleotides are TGTGCCAGCAGCTCAGGGGGTCCTTCCTACGAGCAGTACTTC. As protein: CASSSGGPSYEQYF.

This clonotype has at least ten counts. CDR3 region: CSARGGAINSPLHF. CDR3 nucleotides: TGCAGTGCTAGGGGGGGGGCCATAAATTCACCCCTCCACTTT. The chain carries TRBV20-1 and TRBJ1-6, with D possibly TRBD1 on 6 matching bases. Trimming took off 3 bases at V and 7 bases at J, with 13 bases between the two ends. The germline V gene encodes CDR1 DFQATT and CDR2 SNEGSKA (reference sequence). CDR3 length: 14 amino acids.

This clonotype has a handful of counts. The chain couples TRBV6-1 to TRBJ1-2; D not certain. The CDR3 consists of 14 residues. V was clipped by 7 bases and J by 4 bases, with 16 bases between them. CDR1 and CDR2 from the germline V gene are MNHNS and SASEGT. The CDR3, as DNA: TGTGCCAGCACCCCGCCGGCAGAAGCCTATGGCTACACCTTC. Encoded protein: CASTPPAEAYGYTF.

This clonotype was recorded a few times. V and J are TRBV5-1 and TRBJ2-3, with 7 bases lining up with TRBD2. Germline-derived CDR1 and CDR2 are SGHRS and YFSETQ. Losses at the gene ends were 0 bases for V and 5 bases for J; bases not matched to a gene: 6. The CDR3 is 15 amino acids. CDR3 loop: CASSLVRREQDTQYF. The CDR3 region has the DNA TGCGCCAGCAGCTTGGTACGGCGGGAGCAAGATACGCAGTATTTT.

This clonotype was detected ten times or more. The chain is built from TRBV12-3 or TRBV12-4 and TRBJ2-1; 7 bases agree with TRBD2. The CDR3 contains 15 residues. Trimming cost V 2 bases and J 4 bases; bases outside gene matches: 5. CDR3 region: CASSLLTSAYNEQFF. CDR3 DNA: TGTGCCAGCAGTTTACTTACTAGCGCTTACAATGAGCAGTTCTTC.

CDR3 in DNA: TGTGCCAGCAGCCGACCGGGACAGTCTAACTATGGCTACACCTTC. This translates into CASSRPGQSNYGYTF. The chain carries TRBV6-1 and TRBJ1-2; 7 bases fit TRBD1. The CDR3 runs to 15 residues. The trim removed 6 bases at V and 0 bases at J, leaving 7 bases unmatched. Germline V CDR1 and CDR2: MNHNS, SASEGT.

This clonotype showed up just a few times. This sequence joins TRBV9 and TRBJ2-3; D is possibly TRBD2 (5 bases). CDR1 SGDLS and CDR2 YYNGEE come from the germline V gene. V was clipped by 4 bases and J by 2 bases, with 14 bases between them. This CDR3 is 15 amino acids long. DNA for the CDR3: TGTGCCAGCAGCCTTGGTATTAGCGACACAGATACGCAGTATTTT. This encodes CASSLGISDTDTQYF. The whole variable domain, remainder taken from reference TRBV9 and TRBJ2-3, is DSGVTQTPKHLITATGQRVTLRCSPRSGDLSVYWYQQSLDQGLQFLIQYYNGEERAKGNILERFSAQQFPDLHSELNLSSLELGDSALYFCASSLGISDTDTQYFGPGTRLTVL.

This clonotype showed up just a few times. The chain combines TRBV5-1 with TRBJ2-7; 7 positions match TRBD1. V lost 4 bases and J lost 0; bases outside the gene matches: 13. CDR3 length: 17 residues. Germline lookup yields CDR1 SGHRS and CDR2 YFSETQ. The CDR3 bases are TGCGCCAGCAGCCGACAGGGACGATCGTTAAGCTCCTACGAGCAGTACTTC. Residues: CASSRQGRSLSSYEQYF.

The table lists this clonotype with many counts. This CDR3 is CASSVGWSSPNQPQHF. The CDR3 nucleotides read TGTGCCAGCAGCGTAGGATGGTCGTCCCCGAATCAGCCCCAGCATTTT. The J gene is TRBJ1-5, the V gene TRBV9; D unresolved. Per germline, CDR1 SGDLS and CDR2 YYNGEE. With 0 bases removed from V and 4 bases from J, the gap between germline ends came to 14 bases. This CDR3 contains 16 residues. The full variable domain, rest sourced from reference TRBV9 and TRBJ1-5, is DSGVTQTPKHLITATGQRVTLRCSPRSGDLSVYWYQQSLDQGLQFLIQYYNGEERAKGNILERFSAQQFPDLHSELNLSSLELGDSALYFCASSVGWSSPNQPQHFGDGTRLSIL.

This chain connects TRBV5-8 to TRBJ1-5; D gene uncertain. Germline CDR1 is SGHTS and CDR2 is YDEGEE. V was trimmed by 4 bases and J by 1 base, leaving 12 bases between them. The CDR3 has 15 amino acids. In DNA form, the CDR3 reads TGTGCCAGCAGCAGGACGGTTGGGAGCAATCAGCCCCAGCATTTT. This gives the protein CASSRTVGSNQPQHF.

This chain joins TRBV4-3 and TRBJ2-1; 13 bases match TRBD2. V lost 1 base, J lost 6 bases, and 3 bases stayed unmatched. This CDR3 comprises 16 residues. Germline values: CDR1 LGHNA, CDR2 YSLEER. The CDR3 sequence: CASSQARLAGGNEQFF. The DNA for the CDR3 is TGCGCCAGCAGCCAAGCAAGACTAGCGGGAGGCAATGAGCAGTTCTTC.

This chain uses TRBV6-2 or TRBV6-3 with TRBJ2-7, with D perhaps TRBD1 (5 bases). CDR1 is MNHEY and CDR2 is SVGEGT in the germline V gene. V was trimmed by 6 bases and J by 3 bases, leaving 12 bases between them. The CDR3 sequence is 13 residues long. This CDR3 reads CASRPTEIYEQYF. CDR3 nucleotide sequence: TGTGCCAGCAGACCGACAGAAATCTACGAGCAGTACTTC.

This clonotype has only a few counts. J is TRBJ2-1 and V is TRBV19, with a tentative D call TRBD2 (6 bases). V shed 3 bases and J shed 5 bases, with 23 bases lying between them. The CDR3 runs 18 residues. CDR1 is LNHDA, CDR2 SQIVND, per germline (reference sequence). This chain's CDR3 is CASSIHLAWASRNNEQFF. In DNA form, the CDR3 reads TGTGCCAGTAGTATCCACCTAGCGTGGGCTAGCAGGAACAATGAGCAGTTCTTC.

This rearrangement joins TRBV27 to TRBJ2-3, with D perhaps TRBD2 (5 bases). The CDR3 contains 15 residues. The V gene lost 6 bases and the J gene lost 6 bases, with 19 bases spanning the gap. Germline CDR1 and CDR2: MNHEY and SMNVEV (reference sequence). CDR3 residues: CASSPDRGSRDTQYF. The CDR3 bases are TGTGCCAGCAGCCCCGACCGTGGGAGTCGGGATACGCAGTATTTT.

This chain joins TRBV5-6 and TRBJ1-1; D is unclear. Germline CDR1 SGHDT, CDR2 YYEEEE. The V end lost 0 bases, the J end lost 1 base, and 13 bases lay between the germline ends. The CDR3 covers 16 residues. This CDR3 is CASSLGPGSSNTEAFF. The DNA of the CDR3 is TGTGCCAGCAGCTTGGGCCCGGGATCCTCGAACACTGAAGCTTTCTTT. The entire variable domain, with the rest obtained from reference TRBV5-6 and TRBJ1-1, is as follows: DAGVTQSPTHLIKTRGQQVTLRCSPKSGHDTVSWYQQALGQGPQFIFQYYEEEERQRGNFPDRFSGHQFPNYSSELNVNALLLGDSALYLCASSLGPGSSNTEAFFGQGTRLTVV.

Many counts were recorded for this clonotype. This chain joins TRBV28 and TRBJ2-3, with 10 bases matching TRBD2. CDR1 is MDHEN and CDR2 is SYDVKM in the germline V gene. The CDR3 has 15 residues. V gave up 5 bases and J gave up 2 bases; unmatched junction bases: 4. This chain's CDR3 is CASSRTSGNTDTQYF. The CDR3 region has the DNA TGTGCCAGCAGTCGGACTAGCGGTAACACAGATACGCAGTATTTT.